This T cell receptor (beta chain) was observed in a study of shared clonotypes between healthy human individuals. General study results and limits: Some clonotypes were shared by all four sorted-subset donors, while others were not shared. The non-shared ones had lower generation probabilities than the shared ones.

With 4 bases removed from V and 0 bases from J, the gap between germline ends came to 13 bases. CDR3 length: 16 amino acids. The germline V gene has CDR1 MNHEY and CDR2 SVGAGI. Worth noting for this clone: Its antigen is undetermined.

Sorted-subset replicate PCR reactions contained roughly 200 ng DNA, corresponding to 29,000 or so T cell genomes. The data were produced by immunoSEQ multiplex PCR, yet TCRdb's version contains in-frame clones alone and is incomplete. The table lists under 1,900,000 clones, approximately 98.5% of them singletons, with about 0.35% in the top ten. The rearrangement links TRBV6-5 to TRBJ1-3, with D possibly matching TRBD1 (5 bases). The clonotype comes from a man in his thirties or forties in good health. The sample consisted of naive CD4+ T cells sorted from blood. The sample's subset: CD45RA+ positively selected. The CDR3 region is CASSSNRLLSGNTIYF. DNA for the CDR3: TGTGCCAGCAGTTCCAACAGGTTGCTCTCTGGAAACACCATATATTTT.